Listed below are T cell receptor beta chains from one sample, sequenced in a study of cytomegalovirus exposure and HLA in healthy donors. The protocol was immunoSEQ multiplex PCR, while the TCRdb copy is restricted to in-frame clones and leaves out a portion. The sample consists of about 63,000 clones, approximately 95% of them appearing once. Sequenced material: PBMCs. These receptors all come from a woman under 30 in good health and CMV-seropositive. Each CDR3 is given with its conserved first and last residue.

j_call	v_call	cdr3_aa
TRBJ2-7	TRBV19	CASSIAGQAYEQYF
TRBJ1-2	TRBV28	CASSFNPGVYGYTF
TRBJ2-5	TRBV2	CASSAWTGGETQYF
TRBJ2-1	TRBV6-5	CASSYRRRGDNEQFF
TRBJ1-2	TRBV18	CASSPRDGYYGYTF
TRBJ2-7	TRBV5-1	CASSFADKYEQYF
TRBJ2-5	TRBV4-3	CASSQNLGGSETQYF
TRBJ2-2	TRBV7-9	CASSSRQGTGELFF
TRBJ1-1	TRBV18	CASSLGQGGNTEAFF
TRBJ2-3	TRBV7-3	CASGLTGQDTQYF
TRBJ1-1	TRBV19	CASPQGVYTEAFF
TRBJ2-7	TRBV27	CASSLSYSGPYEQYF
TRBJ2-1	TRBV7-2	CASSPFAGLNEQFF
TRBJ2-1	TRBV29-1	CSVEGRRGNSYNEQFF
TRBJ1-1	TRBV7-6	CASSLIGVANTEAFF
TRBJ1-2	TRBV5-6	CASSFQGAYGYTF
TRBJ2-5	TRBV5-6	CASTLSGRQETQYF
TRBJ2-2	TRBV7-8	CASSPTGLFGELFF
TRBJ2-3	TRBV28	CASRLGGPADTQYF
TRBJ2-7	TRBV27	CASRPISGRAYEQYF
TRBJ2-7	TRBV21-1	CASRRHSGGKVYEQYF
TRBJ2-3	TRBV28	CASSFSGEDTQYF
TRBJ2-7	TRBV27	CASSFTAGGLYEQYF
TRBJ1-5	TRBV5-5	CASSSGGTGNQPQHF
TRBJ2-1	TRBV7-2	CASSLVGTGTGHEQFF
TRBJ1-3	TRBV4-2	CASSQTETGSGNTIYF
TRBJ2-1	TRBV7-3	CASSSQGGNEQFF
TRBJ2-1	TRBV6-1	CASGKIAGDVDEQFF
TRBJ1-2	TRBV4-3	CASSPRQGAYGYTF
TRBJ2-7	TRBV25-1	CASRGAGYEQYF
TRBJ1-5	TRBV5-4	CASSLDPTRNQPQHF
TRBJ1-5	TRBV19	CASSISFGQPQHF
TRBJ1-1	TRBV27	CASSFSSSTEAFF
TRBJ1-2	TRBV28	CASSLIPGVGYTF